Presented here are 7 T cell receptor beta chains from one specimen sequenced in a study of T cells after yellow fever vaccination. TCRdb analysed the 5' RACE reads with MiXCR anew, one entry per CDR3 protein. The data contain about 99,000 distinct CDR3 sequences, about 6% of them seen just once; the ten biggest clones take up 35% to 45%. Sample: CD8+ T cells sorted from PBMCs, taken 10 days after the yellow fever booster vaccination. These receptors originate from a man between 18 and 35 years old who received the YFV17D yellow fever vaccine.

This clonotype was detected many times. The rearrangement uses TRBV7-3 and TRBJ2-1; 8 nucleotides match TRBD2. V trimming: 4 bases; J trimming: 4 bases; junction bases outside the gene matches: 6. This CDR3 spans 15 amino acids. The germline V gene encodes CDR1 SGHTA and CDR2 FQGTGA. In nucleotides, the CDR3 is TGTGCCAGCAGCTCTGGAGCGGGGGCTTACAATGAGCAGTTCTTC. Translating gives CASSSGAGAYNEQFF.

This clonotype was detected ten times or more. This chain links TRBV15 with TRBJ2-1; D might be TRBD2 (7 bases). The CDR3 contains 16 residues. V lost 0 bases, J lost 6 bases, and 15 bases lay in between. Germline V gene lookup returns CDR1 LNHNV and CDR2 YYDKDF (reference sequence). The CDR3 is CATSREEGGAFNEQFF. The CDR3 DNA follows: TGTGCCACCAGCAGAGAGGAGGGGGGGGCTTTCAATGAGCAGTTCTTC. The whole variable domain, filled in from reference TRBV15 and TRBJ2-1, reads DAMVIQNPRYQVTQFGKPVTLSCSQTLNHNVMYWYQQKSSQAPKLLFHYYDKDFNNEADTPDNFQSRRPNTSFCFLDIRSPGLGDTAMYLCATSREEGGAFNEQFFGPGTRLTVL.

The genes are TRBV20-1 and TRBJ2-3, with 9 bases that match TRBD1. CDR1 is DFQATT and CDR2 is SNEGSKA in the germline V gene (reference sequence). CDR3 length: 15 residues. The trim removed 5 bases at V and 3 bases at J, leaving 9 bases unmatched. This CDR3 reads CSAPLDRGRTDTQYF. DNA of the CDR3: TGCAGTGCTCCCCTGGACAGGGGAAGGACAGATACGCAGTATTTT.

In this sample, this clonotype turned up a few times. J is TRBJ2-1 and V is TRBV7-9; 9 bases fit TRBD1. V gave up 3 bases and J gave up 4 bases; unmatched junction bases: 10. Germline V gives CDR1 SEHNR, CDR2 FQNEAQ (reference sequence). CDR3 length equals 17 residues. Here the CDR3 reads CASSFPTNRGHYNEQFF. As DNA, the CDR3 is TGTGCCAGCAGCTTCCCAACTAACAGGGGGCATTACAATGAGCAGTTCTTC. Supplemented by reference TRBV7-9 and TRBJ2-1, the full variable domain reads DTGVSQNPRHKITKRGQNVTFRCDPISEHNRLYWYRQTLGQGPEFLTYFQNEAQLEKSRLLSDRFSAERPKGSFSTLEIQRTEQGDSAMYLCASSFPTNRGHYNEQFFGPGTRLTVL.

In this sample, this clonotype turned up many times. CDR3 loop: CASSYSTSTDTQYF. DNA for the CDR3: TGTGCCAGCAGTTACTCGACTAGCACAGATACGCAGTATTTT. The chain is built from TRBV6-2 or TRBV6-3 and TRBJ2-3, with unresolved D. V was trimmed by 0 bases and J by 0 bases, leaving 4 bases between them. The germline V gene has CDR1 MNHEY and CDR2 SVGEGT. This CDR3 is built from 14 residues.

V and J are TRBV29-1 and TRBJ2-3; D call uncertain. Trimming cost V 3 bases and J 6 bases, with 10 bases left between them. There are 12 residues in the CDR3. The germline CDR1 and CDR2 sequences are SQVTM and ANQGSEA. The CDR3 reads CSVDIRADTQYF. The CDR3 DNA reads TGCAGCGTTGACATCCGAGCGGATACGCAGTATTTT.

A few counts support this clonotype. V gene TRBV7-8 combines with J gene TRBJ1-1; 9 bases are shared with TRBD1. Germline V gene sequence: CDR1 SGHVS, CDR2 FQNEAQ. V lost 5 bases to trimming and J lost 5 bases; unmatched junction nucleotides: 6. This CDR3 has 14 residues. CDR3 in DNA: TGTGCCAGCAGCCCTGGGACAGGGTGGACTGAAGCTTTCTTT. It translates to CASSPGTGWTEAFF.